This TCR beta chain comes out of a study of T cells after yellow fever vaccination. A process of 5'RACE template switching, which added a universal primer site and UMIs, was used to make TCR cDNA. In TCRdb, the 5' RACE reads were re-called with MiXCR into one record per CDR3 protein. The sample carries tens of thousands of distinct CDR3 sequences, approximately 6.9% recorded once. Germline V gives CDR1 ENHRY, CDR2 SYGVKD. The CDR3 is made up of 15 amino acids. The trim removed 2 bases at V and 5 bases at J, leaving 7 bases unmatched. Points from the study as a whole: Abundant clonotypes from the bulk population could contaminate FACS-sorted repertoires. Weaker overall was a secondary response that nonetheless peaked faster, on day 5 versus 15. Post-booster samples contained most primary-vaccination clones (around 95% CD4, approximately 88% CD8).

This clonotype was detected only a few times. Antigen unknown. J is TRBJ2-7 and V is TRBV10-3; 9 bases line up with TRBD1. The origin of this receptor is a man younger than 30 who received the YFV17D yellow fever vaccine. Sequenced here: CD8+ T cells sorted from PBMCs, sampled around 5 days after the first yellow fever vaccination. In DNA, the CDR3 is TGTGCCATCAGTGAGACCGCCAGGACAGGGGACGAGCAGTACTTC. Protein sequence: CAISETARTGDEQYF.